The rows below give T cell receptor beta chains drawn from one sample of a study of HIV-infected patients and healthy controls. In TCRdb, the 5' RACE reads were re-called with MiXCR into one record per CDR3 protein. The profile shows around 5,800 distinct CDR3 sequences, roughly 23% of them singletons. The specimen was blood, collected before antiretroviral therapy. These receptors all come from an adult with HIV infection. Each CDR3 is given with its conserved first and last residue.

J gene: TRBJ2-7
V gene: TRBV10-3
CDR3 length: 15
CDR3 protein: CAISGTRPESYEQYF

J gene: TRBJ1-3
V gene: TRBV7-9
CDR3 length: 12
CDR3 protein: CASSLQGNTIYF

J gene: TRBJ1-1
V gene: TRBV12-3/TRBV12-4
CDR3 length: 16
CDR3 protein: CASSLAGYTMNTEAFF

J gene: TRBJ2-1
V gene: TRBV12-3/TRBV12-4
CDR3 length: 15
CDR3 protein: CASSWVAGGINEQFF

J gene: TRBJ2-2
V gene: TRBV21-1
CDR3 length: 17
CDR3 protein: CASSKEGWTENTGELFF

J gene: TRBJ1-5
V gene: TRBV18
CDR3 length: 14
CDR3 protein: CASSPAAGNQPQHF

J gene: TRBJ1-3
V gene: TRBV12-3/TRBV12-4
CDR3 length: 14
CDR3 protein: CATSRGASGNTIYF

J gene: TRBJ2-7
V gene: TRBV14
CDR3 length: 14
CDR3 protein: CASSPKSGGGEQYF

J gene: TRBJ2-3
V gene: TRBV5-1
CDR3 length: 14
CDR3 protein: CASSLDGGSDTQYF

J gene: TRBJ2-5
V gene: TRBV12-3/TRBV12-4
CDR3 length: 14
CDR3 protein: CASSPRGTGETQYF

J gene: TRBJ2-7
V gene: TRBV20-1
CDR3 length: 14
CDR3 protein: CSAPGQRGLDEQYF

J gene: TRBJ2-3
V gene: TRBV5-4
CDR3 length: 15
CDR3 protein: CASSPTPHSTDTQYF

J gene: TRBJ2-5
V gene: TRBV6-2/TRBV6-3
CDR3 length: 14
CDR3 protein: CASKERVGKETQYF

J gene: TRBJ2-7
V gene: TRBV11-2
CDR3 length: 14
CDR3 protein: CASSLQVSGGEQYF

J gene: TRBJ2-7
V gene: TRBV14
CDR3 length: 13
CDR3 protein: CASSQDWGGRQYF

J gene: TRBJ1-5
V gene: TRBV11-2
CDR3 length: 14
CDR3 protein: CASSYGQGGQPQHF

J gene: TRBJ2-1
V gene: TRBV12-3/TRBV12-4
CDR3 length: 15
CDR3 protein: CASSPPGLRYNEQFF